The rows below give T cell receptor beta chains drawn from one sample of a study of blood T cell repertoires in COVID-19. Sequenced by immunoSEQ multiplex PCR; TCRdb stores in-frame clones only, minus some. The sample lists about 250,000 clones; about four fifths were seen once. Sequencing used peripheral blood. The receptor source for this set is a man aged 45-65 years with active or convalescent COVID-19. CDR3s include the opening cysteine and the closing phenylalanine or tryptophan. A clone size is listed for some rows: how often the clone was seen (once, few, many), or a class if it is expanded.

TRBV27 many CASSTQGANYGYTF
TRBV28 . CASSGGAPTTQYF
TRBV6-2/TRBV6-3 . CASSPEGVRDTQYF
TRBV2 . CASSEIGLAAQGELFF
TRBV21-1 . CASSKIGQAANIYYNEQFF
TRBV7-6 once CASSLARDRVQTQYF
TRBV2 . CASRPGAREKLFF
TRBV18 . CASSPQVAASSYNEQFF
TRBV4-3 . CASSLRQGSNYGYTF
TRBV18 . CASSPAGTGSGEKLFF
TRBV20-1 . CSASGGGLSTDTQYF
TRBV3-1/TRBV3-2 . CASSHRQAGGVGEQYF
TRBV4-2 . CASSQGLGGQGANGYTF
TRBV28 . CASSSRGIDYGYTF
TRBV27 . CASRGLASGSGELFF
TRBV4-1 . CASSQELADYSNQPQHF
TRBV7-9 once CASSSAGTYEQYF
TRBV28 once CASSLGGANQPQHF
TRBV5-8 . CASSPGQGIRIQPQHF
TRBV6-5 . CASSYLGHDYTF
TRBV28 few CASFGGGRSETQYF
TRBV30 . CAWSVGQGAEKLFF
TRBV15 few CATSRGQGGDSPLHF
TRBV4-1 . CASSQGPGQAYEQYF
TRBV7-9 . CASSLAEDRGYGYTF
TRBV5-1 . CASSPRGDGTQETQYF
TRBV9 . CASTRRDSSYNEQFF
TRBV5-1 . CASSFTSIVTGELFF
TRBV5-5 . CASSLDPGTGGLKLFF
TRBV12-3/TRBV12-4 . CASSLDFYEQYF